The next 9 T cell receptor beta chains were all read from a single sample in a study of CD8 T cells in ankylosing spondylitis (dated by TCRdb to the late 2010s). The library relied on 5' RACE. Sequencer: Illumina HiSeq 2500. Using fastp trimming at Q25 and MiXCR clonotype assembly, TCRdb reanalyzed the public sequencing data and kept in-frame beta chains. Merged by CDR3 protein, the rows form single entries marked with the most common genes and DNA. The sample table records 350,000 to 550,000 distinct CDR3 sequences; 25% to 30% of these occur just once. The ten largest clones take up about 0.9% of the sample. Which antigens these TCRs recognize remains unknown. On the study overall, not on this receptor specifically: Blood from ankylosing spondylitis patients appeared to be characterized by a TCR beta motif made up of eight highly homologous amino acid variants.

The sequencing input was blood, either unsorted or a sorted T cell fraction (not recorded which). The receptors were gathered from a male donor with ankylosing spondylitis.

The CDR3 DNA reads as TGTGCCAGCAGCCCGAGGGGGGCGGCGAGCTCCTACAATGAGCAGTTCTTC. Translating it yields CASSPRGAASSYNEQFF. The chain carries TRBV3-1 and TRBJ2-1; D could derive from TRBD1 or TRBD2 (6 bases each). The length of the CDR3 is 17 residues. CDR1 and CDR2 from the germline V gene are LGHDT and YNNKEL (reference sequence). Trimming removed 4 bases from V and 0 bases from J, with 16 bases in between.

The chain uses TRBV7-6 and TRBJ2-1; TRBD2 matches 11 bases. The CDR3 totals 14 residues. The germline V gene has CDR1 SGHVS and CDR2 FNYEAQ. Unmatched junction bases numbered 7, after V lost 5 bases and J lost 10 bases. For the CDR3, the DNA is TGTGCCAGCAGCGCCCGACTAGCGGGACGGGAGCAGTTCTTC. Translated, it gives CASSARLAGREQFF.

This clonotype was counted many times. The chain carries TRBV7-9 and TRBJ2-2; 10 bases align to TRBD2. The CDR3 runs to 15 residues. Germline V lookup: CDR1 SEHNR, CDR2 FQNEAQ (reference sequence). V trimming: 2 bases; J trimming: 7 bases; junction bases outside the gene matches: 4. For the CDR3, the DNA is TGTGCCAGCAGCTTAAGGCTAGCGGGAGTCGGGGAGCTGTTTTTT. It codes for CASSLRLAGVGELFF. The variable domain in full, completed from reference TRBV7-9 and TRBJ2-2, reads DTGVSQNPRHKITKRGQNVTFRCDPISEHNRLYWYRQTLGQGPEFLTYFQNEAQLEKSRLLSDRFSAERPKGSFSTLEIQRTEQGDSAMYLCASSLRLAGVGELFFGEGSRLTVL.

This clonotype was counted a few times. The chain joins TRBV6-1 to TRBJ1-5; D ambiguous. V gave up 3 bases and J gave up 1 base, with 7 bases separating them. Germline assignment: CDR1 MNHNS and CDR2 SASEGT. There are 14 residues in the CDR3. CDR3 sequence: CASSEGSSNQPQHF. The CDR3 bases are TGTGCCAGCAGTGAGGGGTCGAGCAATCAGCCCCAGCATTTT.

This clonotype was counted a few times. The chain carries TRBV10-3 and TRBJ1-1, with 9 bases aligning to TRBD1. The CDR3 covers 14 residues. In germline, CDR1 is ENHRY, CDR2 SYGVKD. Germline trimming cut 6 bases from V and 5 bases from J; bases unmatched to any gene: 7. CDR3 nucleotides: TGTGCCATCAGAGGGGACAGGGTGGGTACTGAAGCTTTCTTT. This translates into CAIRGDRVGTEAFF.

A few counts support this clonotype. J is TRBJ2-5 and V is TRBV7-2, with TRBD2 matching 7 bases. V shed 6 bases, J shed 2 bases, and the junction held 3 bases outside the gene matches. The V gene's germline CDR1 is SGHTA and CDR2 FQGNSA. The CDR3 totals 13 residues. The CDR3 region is CASRLAYQETQYF. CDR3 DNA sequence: TGTGCCAGCAGACTAGCGTATCAAGAGACCCAGTACTTC.

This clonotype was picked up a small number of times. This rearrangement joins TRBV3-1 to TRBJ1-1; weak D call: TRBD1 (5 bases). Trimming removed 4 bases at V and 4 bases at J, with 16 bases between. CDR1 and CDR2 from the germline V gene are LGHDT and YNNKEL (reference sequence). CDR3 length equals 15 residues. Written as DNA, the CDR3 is TGTGCCAGCAGCCTTCGGGGCCTCGGCGGCACTGAAGCTTTCTTT. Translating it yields CASSLRGLGGTEAFF.

The CDR3 sequence: CASSEYRSSTDTQYF. CDR3 DNA sequence: TGTGCCAGCAGTGAGTACCGATCTAGCACAGATACGCAGTATTTT. The rearrangement joins TRBV6-1 to TRBJ2-3; D is unresolved. Germline CDR1 is MNHNS and CDR2 is SASEGT. This CDR3 is built from 15 residues. The ends were cut back, 3 bases at V and 0 bases at J, with 10 bases in the middle.

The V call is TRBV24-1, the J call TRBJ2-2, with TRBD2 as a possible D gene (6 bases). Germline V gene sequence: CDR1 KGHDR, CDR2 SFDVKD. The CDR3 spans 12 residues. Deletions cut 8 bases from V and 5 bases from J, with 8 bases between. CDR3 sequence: CATKGGTGELFF. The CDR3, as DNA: TGTGCCACCAAAGGAGGGACCGGGGAGCTGTTTTTT.